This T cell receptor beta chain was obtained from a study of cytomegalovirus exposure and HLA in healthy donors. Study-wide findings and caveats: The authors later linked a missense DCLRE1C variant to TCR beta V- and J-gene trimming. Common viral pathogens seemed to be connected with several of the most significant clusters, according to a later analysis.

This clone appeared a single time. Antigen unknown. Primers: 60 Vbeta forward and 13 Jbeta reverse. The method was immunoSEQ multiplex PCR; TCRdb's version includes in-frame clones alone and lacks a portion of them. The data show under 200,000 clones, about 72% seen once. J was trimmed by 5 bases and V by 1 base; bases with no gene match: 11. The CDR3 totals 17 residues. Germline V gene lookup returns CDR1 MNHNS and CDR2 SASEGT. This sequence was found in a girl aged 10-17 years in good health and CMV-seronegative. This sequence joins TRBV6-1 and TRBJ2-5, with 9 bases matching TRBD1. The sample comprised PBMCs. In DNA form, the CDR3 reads TGTGCCAGCAGTGAAGTTTGGTCTGGGACAGGGAAGGAGACCCAGTACTTC. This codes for CASSEVWSGTGKETQYF.